These 29 T cell receptor beta chains were sequenced from one sample in a study of cytotoxic CD8 clonotypes in ibrutinib-treated CLL. Assay: immunoSEQ multiplex PCR; the TCRdb copy retains only in-frame clones and omits some. The table records some 98,000 clones, more than 75% of them present only once. The specimen was PBMCs, collected after 12 months of ibrutinib treatment. These receptors were collected from a human donor with chronic lymphocytic leukemia.

This clone came up once. The rearrangement joins TRBV4-2 to TRBJ1-6, with a tentative D call TRBD1 (6 bases). The length of the CDR3 is 19 residues. Per the germline V gene, CDR1 is LGHNA and CDR2 is YNFKEQ. V was shortened by 0 bases and J by 5 bases, with 20 bases between the two germline ends. This chain's CDR3 is CASSQDLRRGAANNSPLHF. The CDR3 region has the DNA TGTGCCAGCAGCCAAGATCTTCGTCGGGGGGCGGCGAATAATTCACCCCTCCACTTT.

This chain uses TRBV5-1 with TRBJ2-7; TRBD1 is a possible D gene (5 bases). Germline assignment: CDR1 SGHRS and CDR2 YFSETQ. The CDR3 is made up of 14 amino acids. Trimming removed 6 bases from V and 0 bases from J, with 13 bases in between. The CDR3 here is CASMVGPSSYEQYF. Written as DNA, the CDR3 is TGCGCCAGCATGGTGGGGCCGAGCTCCTACGAGCAGTACTTC. Full variable domain (remainder filled in from reference TRBV5-1 and TRBJ2-7): KAGVTQTPRYLIKTRGQQVTLSCSPISGHRSVSWYQQTPGQGLQFLFEYFSETQRNKGNFPGRFSGRQFSNSRSEMNVSTLELGDSALYLCASMVGPSSYEQYFGPGTRLTVT.

This clone came up a few times. CDR3 nucleotides: TGTGCCAGCAGCACCCCGGGAGCCGATCAGCCCCAGCATTTT. Its translation: CASSTPGADQPQHF. The J gene is TRBJ1-5, the V gene TRBV6-6; D not resolved. The length of the CDR3 is 14 residues. CDR1 MNHNY and CDR2 SVGAGI come from the germline V gene (reference sequence). V was pared by 6 bases and J by 5 bases, with 14 bases between.

The chain couples TRBV5-5 to TRBJ2-7; 8 bases match TRBD2. Germline V gene data show CDR1 as SGHKS and CDR2 as YYEKEE (reference sequence). The CDR3 has 15 residues. J lost 3 bases, V lost 0 bases, and 5 bases had no gene match. This CDR3 is CASSLVGLALYEQYF. CDR3 nucleotides: TGTGCCAGCAGCTTGGTAGGACTAGCCCTCTACGAGCAGTACTTC.

The chain carries TRBV7-9 and TRBJ1-4, with 7 bases lining up with TRBD1. The CDR3 is 12 amino acids. Germline trimming cut 1 base from V and 10 bases from J; bases unmatched to any gene: 0. In germline, CDR1 is SEHNR, CDR2 FQNEAQ (reference sequence). DNA for the CDR3: TGTGCCAGCAGCTTAGACAGGGGAAAACTGTTTTTT. This encodes CASSLDRGKLFF.

This sequence joins TRBV5-6 and TRBJ2-7; D may be TRBD2 (5 bases). This CDR3 is 14 amino acids long. CDR1 and CDR2 (germline): SGHDT, YYEEEE. Deletions cut 5 bases from V and 3 bases from J, with 15 bases between. CDR3 protein: CASSFPGIRYEQYF. Written as DNA, the CDR3 is TGTGCCAGCAGTTTCCCCGGGATCCGCTACGAGCAGTACTTC. Complete variable domain (other parts from reference TRBV5-6 and TRBJ2-7): DAGVTQSPTHLIKTRGQQVTLRCSPKSGHDTVSWYQQALGQGPQFIFQYYEEEERQRGNFPDRFSGHQFPNYSSELNVNALLLGDSALYLCASSFPGIRYEQYFGPGTRLTVT.

The chain combines TRBV5-1 with TRBJ2-7; 11 nucleotides match TRBD2. This CDR3 spans 14 amino acids. In germline, CDR1 is SGHRS, CDR2 YFSETQ. The V gene end was trimmed by 8 bases and the J gene end by 4 bases; junction bases not matched to a gene: 8. Here the CDR3 reads CASFSGGAPYEQYF. The CDR3 DNA follows: TGCGCCAGTTTTAGCGGGGGGGCCCCATACGAGCAGTACTTC.

The genes are TRBV25-1 and TRBJ1-1, with D tentatively TRBD1 (6 bases). V was pared by 4 bases and J by 8 bases, with 11 bases between. CDR3 length equals 12 residues. CDR1 is MGHDK, CDR2 SYGVNS, per germline. The CDR3 DNA is TGTGCCAGCAGTGGCGGACAGAAAGAAGCTTTCTTT. It translates to CASSGGQKEAFF.

The chain joins TRBV28 to TRBJ1-4; 9 positions match TRBD1. The CDR3 is 14 residues long. The germline CDR1 and CDR2 sequences are MDHEN and SYDVKM. V was pared by 5 bases and J by 10 bases, with 8 bases of the junction left unmatched. This CDR3 reads CASSPGQGSAKLFF. The CDR3 DNA sequence: TGTGCCAGCAGTCCGGGACAGGGCTCCGCAAAACTGTTTTTT. The variable domain in full, completed from reference TRBV28 and TRBJ1-4, reads DVKVTQSSRYLVKRTGEKVFLECVQDMDHENMFWYRQDPGLGLRLIYFSYDVKMKEKGDIPEGYSVSREKKERFSLILESASTNQTSMYLCASSPGQGSAKLFFGSGTQLSVL.

The rearrangement uses TRBV6-5 and TRBJ1-2, with D perhaps TRBD1 (5 bases). V was shortened by 4 bases and J by 8 bases, with 14 bases between the two germline ends. CDR3 length equals 13 residues. The V gene's germline CDR1 is MNHEY and CDR2 SVGAGI. The CDR3 region has the DNA TGTGCCAGCAGTTTCACCGGGACGTGGGGCTACACCTTC. Protein: CASSFTGTWGYTF.

The V call is TRBV6-5, the J call TRBJ1-2; TRBD1 matches at 9 bases. Looked up from germline, CDR1 is MNHEY and CDR2 is SVGAGI. CDR3 length: 14 amino acids. The V segment lost 4 bases and the J segment 4 bases; nucleotides outside the gene matches: 4. CDR3 region: CASSSPTGGYGYTF. In DNA form, the CDR3 reads TGTGCCAGCAGTTCCCCGACAGGGGGCTATGGCTACACCTTC.

The V and J genes are TRBV2 and TRBJ2-4; 7 positions match TRBD2. Germline CDR1 is SNHLY and CDR2 is FYNNEI. The CDR3 has 17 residues. V lost 0 bases, J lost 1 base, and 6 bases stayed unmatched. This chain's CDR3 is CASSEALGGWAKNIQYF. In DNA, the CDR3 is TGTGCCAGCAGTGAAGCGCTGGGGGGGTGGGCCAAAAACATTCAGTACTTC.

The gene calls are TRBV6-5 and TRBJ2-5; unclear D gene. V was shortened by 4 bases and J by 2 bases, with 17 bases between the two germline ends. Germline CDR1 and CDR2: MNHEY and SVGAGI. The CDR3 is 16 residues long. CDR3: CASSSLTGPYQETQYF. The CDR3 DNA reads TGTGCCAGCAGTTCCCTGACCGGGCCGTATCAAGAGACCCAGTACTTC.

In this sample, this clone turned up a few times. The rearrangement uses TRBV6-1 and TRBJ2-7, with D possibly being TRBD1 or TRBD2 (5 bases each). Germline V gives CDR1 MNHNS, CDR2 SASEGT. This CDR3 region has 14 residues. Trimming pared 1 base from V and 4 bases from J, leaving 11 bases between. CDR3 nucleotides: TGTGCCAGCAGTGAAGGGACAACGGGGTACGAGCAGTACTTC. This gives the protein CASSEGTTGYEQYF.

This clone was seen many times. The rearrangement joins TRBV6-1 to TRBJ1-5, with a possible D match to TRBD1 (5 bases). Trimming stripped 4 bases from V and 6 bases from J, with 16 bases between. There are 15 residues in the CDR3. Germline CDR1 reads MNHNS; CDR2 reads SASEGT. CDR3 loop: CASSVGGAASQPQHF. The CDR3 nucleotides are TGTGCCAGCAGTGTGGGAGGGGCAGCGAGTCAGCCCCAGCATTTT.

This chain joins TRBV5-6 and TRBJ2-1; 8 bases are a match to TRBD1. The CDR3 spans 15 residues. V dropped 4 bases and J dropped 4; count of bases not matched to a gene: 7. Germline V gene sequence: CDR1 SGHDT, CDR2 YYEEEE. CDR3 in DNA: TGTGCCAGCAGCCACTACCGGGACAGGTACAATGAGCAGTTCTTC. Translated: CASSHYRDRYNEQFF.

The V call is TRBV19, the J call TRBJ2-5, with D unresolved. The CDR3 is 13 residues long. Germline V gene lookup returns CDR1 LNHDA and CDR2 SQIVND (reference sequence). Trimming took 10 bases from V and 0 from J, leaving 12 bases between them. The CDR3 reads CATSRNNQETQYF. The CDR3 nucleotides read TGTGCCACCAGCAGGAACAACCAAGAGACCCAGTACTTC.

The V gene is TRBV5-4, the J gene TRBJ2-3; tentatively, D is TRBD2 (5 bases). This CDR3 contains 18 residues. Germline V gives CDR1 SGHNT, CDR2 YYREEE (reference sequence). V lost 2 bases and J 2 bases, leaving 21 bases between the germline ends. The CDR3: CASSFRASPAQNTDTQYF. The CDR3 DNA reads as TGTGCCAGCAGCTTCCGGGCTAGCCCTGCACAGAACACAGATACGCAGTATTTT.

The J gene is TRBJ2-5, the V gene TRBV2; 7 bases agree with TRBD1. V lost 3 bases to trimming and J lost 4 bases; unmatched junction nucleotides: 2. Germline lookup yields CDR1 SNHLY and CDR2 FYNNEI. This CDR3 region has 13 residues. This CDR3 reads CASSDRGRETQYF. CDR3 DNA: TGTGCCAGCAGTGACAGGGGGAGAGAGACCCAGTACTTC.

This rearrangement joins TRBV6-6 to TRBJ2-2, with 8 bases identical to TRBD2. V was clipped by 5 bases and J by 3 bases; unmatched bases: 8. CDR3 length: 16 amino acids. Germline lookup yields CDR1 MNHNY and CDR2 SVGAGI (reference sequence). DNA for the CDR3: TGTGCCAGCAGTCCGGGCACAGCGGGGGACACCGGGGAGCTGTTTTTT. Translating gives CASSPGTAGDTGELFF.

A single count supports this clone. This chain joins TRBV2 and TRBJ1-4; D might be TRBD1 (6 bases). The V end lost 4 bases, the J end lost 5 bases, and 8 bases lay between the germline ends. In germline, CDR1 is SNHLY, CDR2 FYNNEI. The CDR3 has 13 amino acids. In DNA, the CDR3 is TGTGCCAGCAGTGGGACAGAGAATGAAAAACTGTTTTTT. Translated: CASSGTENEKLFF.

This clone occurred a few times. The rearrangement uses TRBV18 and TRBJ1-5; possibly TRBD1 for D (5 bases). The CDR3 contains 14 residues. Germline-derived CDR1 and CDR2 are KGHSH and LQKENI. With 1 base removed from V and 7 bases from J, the gap between germline ends came to 11 bases. The DNA for the CDR3 is TGTGCCAGCTCACCACAGGGGCCCGGCCAGCCCCAGCATTTT. This sequence encodes CASSPQGPGQPQHF.

This sequence joins TRBV6-5 and TRBJ2-7; TRBD1 matches 7 bases. The V gene's germline CDR1 is MNHEY and CDR2 SVGAGI. V shed 6 bases, J shed 2 bases, and the junction held 10 bases outside the gene matches. The CDR3 is 15 residues long. The CDR3 spells CASSPNPTGPYEQYF. In DNA, the CDR3 is TGTGCCAGCAGCCCCAATCCGACAGGGCCCTACGAGCAGTACTTC.

This clone was counted between two and nine times. V is TRBV19 and J is TRBJ1-2, with TRBD1 identical over 9 bases. Germline V gene data show CDR1 as LNHDA and CDR2 as SQIVND (reference sequence). J gave up 6 bases and V 5 bases, and 16 bases lay outside the gene matches. The CDR3 covers 17 residues. As DNA, the CDR3 is TGTGCCAGTAGTCCAGGGACAGGGAAAGGCAGAGTGGATGGCTACACCTTC. It encodes CASSPGTGKGRVDGYTF.

The gene calls are TRBV4-2 and TRBJ2-5, with D possibly TRBD1 on 5 matching bases. Germline V gene data show CDR1 as LGHNA and CDR2 as YNFKEQ. V was pared by 0 bases and J by 5 bases, with 13 bases between. The CDR3 is 15 amino acids. The CDR3, as DNA: TGTGCCAGCAGCCAAGAAGGGGTCCTCCGTGAGACCCAGTACTTC. Protein sequence: CASSQEGVLRETQYF.

The CDR3 reads CASSLRGQVTGELFF. The DNA for the CDR3 is TGTGCCAGCAGCTTAAGAGGACAGGTCACCGGGGAGCTGTTTTTT. This chain connects TRBV11-2 to TRBJ2-2, with 7 bases fitting TRBD1. The CDR3 spans 15 residues. Germline lookup yields CDR1 SGHAT and CDR2 FQNNGV. V was pared by 2 bases and J by 4 bases, with 4 bases of the junction left unmatched.

CDR3 bases: TGTGCCAGCTCACCAGTCGGGACAGGGGATTCGAACACTGAAGCTTTCTTT. This codes for CASSPVGTGDSNTEAFF. The genes are TRBV18 and TRBJ1-1, with 10 bases fitting TRBD1. V trimming: 2 bases; J trimming: 1 base; junction bases outside the gene matches: 7. Germline V gene lookup returns CDR1 KGHSH and CDR2 LQKENI. This CDR3 region has 17 residues.

For the CDR3, the DNA is TGTGCCAGCAGTGAAGAGCCCGGCATAAACTATGGCTACACCTTC. This codes for CASSEEPGINYGYTF. The chain recombines TRBV6-1 with TRBJ1-2, with D uncertain. The V gene lost 1 base and the J gene lost 2 bases, with 11 bases spanning the gap. CDR3 length: 15 amino acids. Germline V lookup: CDR1 MNHNS, CDR2 SASEGT.

The chain links TRBV11-2 to TRBJ2-1; 11 bases are shared with TRBD2. Losses at the gene ends were 8 bases for V and 10 bases for J; bases not matched to a gene: 4. This CDR3 is built from 12 residues. Germline V lookup: CDR1 SGHAT, CDR2 FQNNGV. Here the CDR3 DNA reads TGTGCCAGCTCTACTAGCGGGGGAGAGCAGTTCTTC. The encoded protein is CASSTSGGEQFF.